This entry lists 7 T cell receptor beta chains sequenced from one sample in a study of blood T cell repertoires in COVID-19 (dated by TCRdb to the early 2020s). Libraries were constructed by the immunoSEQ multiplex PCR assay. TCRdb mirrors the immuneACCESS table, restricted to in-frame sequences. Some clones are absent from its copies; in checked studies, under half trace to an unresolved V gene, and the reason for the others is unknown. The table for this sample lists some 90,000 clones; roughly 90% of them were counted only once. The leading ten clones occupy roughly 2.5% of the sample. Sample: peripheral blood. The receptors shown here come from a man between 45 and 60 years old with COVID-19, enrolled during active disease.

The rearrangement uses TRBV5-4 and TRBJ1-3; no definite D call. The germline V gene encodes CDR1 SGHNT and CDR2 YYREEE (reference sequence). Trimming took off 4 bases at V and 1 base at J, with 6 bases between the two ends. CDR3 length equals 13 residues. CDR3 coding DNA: TGTGCCAGCAGCCCCCAGTCTGGAAACACCATATATTTT. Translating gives CASSPQSGNTIYF.

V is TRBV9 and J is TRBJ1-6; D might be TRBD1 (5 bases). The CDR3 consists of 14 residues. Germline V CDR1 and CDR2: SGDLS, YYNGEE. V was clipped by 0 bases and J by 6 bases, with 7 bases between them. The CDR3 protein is CASSVGGSNSPLHF. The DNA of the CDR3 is TGTGCCAGCAGCGTAGGGGGCTCTAATTCACCCCTCCACTTT.

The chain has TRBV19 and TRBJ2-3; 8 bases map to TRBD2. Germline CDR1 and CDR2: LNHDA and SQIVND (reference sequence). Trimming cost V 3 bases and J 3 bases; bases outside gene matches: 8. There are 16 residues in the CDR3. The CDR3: CASSILLADGTDTQYF. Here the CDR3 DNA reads TGTGCCAGTAGTATTTTACTAGCGGACGGGACAGATACGCAGTATTTT.

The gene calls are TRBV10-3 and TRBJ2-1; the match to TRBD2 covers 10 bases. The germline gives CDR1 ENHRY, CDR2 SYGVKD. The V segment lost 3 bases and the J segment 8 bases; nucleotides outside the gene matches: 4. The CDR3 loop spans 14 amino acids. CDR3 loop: CAISDERGGHEQFF. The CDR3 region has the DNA TGTGCCATCAGTGATGAGCGGGGGGGTCATGAGCAGTTCTTC.

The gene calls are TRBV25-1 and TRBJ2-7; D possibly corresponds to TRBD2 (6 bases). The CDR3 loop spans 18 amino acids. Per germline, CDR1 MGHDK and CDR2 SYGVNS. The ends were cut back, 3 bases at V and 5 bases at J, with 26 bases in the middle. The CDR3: CASSEVRKRGGPEDEQYF. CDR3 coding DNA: TGTGCCAGCAGTGAGGTCCGGAAGAGGGGAGGACCGGAGGACGAGCAGTACTTC.

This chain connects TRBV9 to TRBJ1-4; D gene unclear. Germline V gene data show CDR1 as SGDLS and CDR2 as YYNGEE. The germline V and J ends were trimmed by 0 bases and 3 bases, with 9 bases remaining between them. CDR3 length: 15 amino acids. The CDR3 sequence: CASSVAGFPNEKLFF. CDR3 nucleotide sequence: TGTGCCAGCAGCGTAGCGGGTTTCCCTAATGAAAAACTGTTTTTT.

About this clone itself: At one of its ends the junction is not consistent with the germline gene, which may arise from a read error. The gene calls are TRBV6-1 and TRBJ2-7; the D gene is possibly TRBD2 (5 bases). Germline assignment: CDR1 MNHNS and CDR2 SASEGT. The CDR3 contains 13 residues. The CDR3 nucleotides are TGTGCCAGCAGTGATCTAGCATCCTTCGAGCAGTACTTC. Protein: CASSDLASFEQYF.